This T cell receptor (beta chain) derives from a study of blood T cell repertoires in COVID-19. Whole-study context: T cells, B-cell-depleted T cells, or PBMCs provided the cDNA or gDNA that served as material.

V dropped 8 bases and J dropped 9; count of bases not matched to a gene: 14. Germline loops: CDR1 KGHSH, CDR2 LQKENI. This CDR3 is 16 amino acids long. The assay was immunoSEQ multiplex PCR, and TCRdb's table has in-frame clones only and misses some. This sample has 95,000 to 150,000 clones, with 70% to 75% found just once. Input material: peripheral blood. This clonotype was obtained from a man aged 55-75 years with acute or convalescent COVID-19. V is TRBV18 and J is TRBJ2-1, with 12 bases that match TRBD2. The CDR3: CASRNPTSGGSREQFF. The DNA for the CDR3 is TGTGCCAGCAGAAACCCGACTAGCGGGGGTTCTCGTGAGCAGTTCTTC.